The sequence of this TCR beta chain was determined in a study of OX40 agonist ivuxolimab in advanced cancers. General study results and limits: Partial responders at 0.1-3.0 mg/kg showed near-lowest clonal expansion.

For this clone: Its cognate antigen is unknown.

Here immunoSEQ multiplex PCR was the method, and the copy in TCRdb shows in-frame clones only, minus some. The table has under 40,000 clones, 65% to 90% seen once; the top ten hold approximately 1.4%. Germline V CDR1 and CDR2: MDHEN, SYDVKM. The CDR3 runs to 14 residues. V was clipped by 1 base and J by 7 bases, with 11 bases between them. The starting material was CD4+ or CD8+ T cells sorted from blood, obtained in a trial of the OX40 agonist ivuxolimab. The chain is built from TRBV28 and TRBJ1-5; no firm D call. This TCR derives from an adult with an advanced solid tumor such as melanoma, head and neck, liver or kidney cancer. Here the CDR3 reads CASSLSLSNQPQHF. The CDR3 coding sequence is TGTGCCAGCAGTTTATCTTTGTCGAACCAGCCCCAGCATTTT.